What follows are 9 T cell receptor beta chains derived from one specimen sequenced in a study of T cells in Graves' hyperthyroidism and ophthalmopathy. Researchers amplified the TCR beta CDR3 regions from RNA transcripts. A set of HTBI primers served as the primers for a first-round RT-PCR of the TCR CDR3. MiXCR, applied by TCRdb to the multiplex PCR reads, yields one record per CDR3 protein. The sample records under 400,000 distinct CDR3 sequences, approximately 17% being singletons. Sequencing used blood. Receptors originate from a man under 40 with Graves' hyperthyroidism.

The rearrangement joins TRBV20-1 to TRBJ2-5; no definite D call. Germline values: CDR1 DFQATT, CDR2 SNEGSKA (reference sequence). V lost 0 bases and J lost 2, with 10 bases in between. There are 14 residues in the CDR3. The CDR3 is CSARDSLTQETQYF. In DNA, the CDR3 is TGCAGTGCTAGAGACTCCCTAACTCAAGAGACCCAGTACTTC.

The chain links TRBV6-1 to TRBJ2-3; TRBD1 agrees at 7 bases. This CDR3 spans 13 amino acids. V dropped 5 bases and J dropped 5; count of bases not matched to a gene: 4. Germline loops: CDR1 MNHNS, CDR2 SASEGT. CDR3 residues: CASSSTGIDTQYF. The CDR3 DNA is TGTGCCAGCAGTTCGACAGGGATAGATACGCAGTATTTT.

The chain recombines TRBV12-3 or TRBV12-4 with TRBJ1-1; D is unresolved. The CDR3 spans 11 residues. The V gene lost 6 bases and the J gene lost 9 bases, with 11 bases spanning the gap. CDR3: CASSSQRKAFF. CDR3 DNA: TGTGCCAGCAGCTCCCAACGGAAAGCTTTCTTT.

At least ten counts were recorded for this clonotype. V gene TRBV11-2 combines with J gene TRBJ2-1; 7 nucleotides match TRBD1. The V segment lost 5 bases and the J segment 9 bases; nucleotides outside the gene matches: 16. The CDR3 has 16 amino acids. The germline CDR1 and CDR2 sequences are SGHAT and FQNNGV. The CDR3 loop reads CASSPGGGAGEGEQFF. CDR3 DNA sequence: TGTGCCAGCAGCCCAGGGGGTGGTGCAGGAGAGGGTGAGCAGTTCTTC.

CDR3 in DNA: TGTGCCAGCAGTTGGGGGAACCGGGACCCCCTCACAGATACGCAGTATTTT. Its translation is CASSWGNRDPLTDTQYF. This sequence joins TRBV28 and TRBJ2-3; D may match TRBD1 or TRBD2 (5 bases each). Trimming left V 4 bases short and J 2 bases short, with 19 bases between. This CDR3 has 17 residues. Germline V gene sequence: CDR1 MDHEN, CDR2 SYDVKM.

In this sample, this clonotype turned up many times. The CDR3 is CASSLLGQGTPLHF. CDR3 coding DNA: TGTGCCAGCAGCTTACTGGGACAGGGAACACCCCTCCACTTT. The chain is built from TRBV13 and TRBJ1-6, with TRBD1 matching 9 bases. Germline assignment: CDR1 PRHDT and CDR2 FYEKMQ (reference sequence). Trimming cost V 2 bases and J 11 bases; bases outside gene matches: 4. The CDR3 runs 14 residues. Full variable domain (missing parts from reference TRBV13 and TRBJ1-6): AAGVIQSPRHLIKEKRETATLKCYPIPRHDTVYWYQQGPGQDPQFLISFYEKMQSDKGSIPDRFSAQQFSDYHSELNMSSLELGDSALYFCASSLLGQGTPLHFGNGTRLTVT.

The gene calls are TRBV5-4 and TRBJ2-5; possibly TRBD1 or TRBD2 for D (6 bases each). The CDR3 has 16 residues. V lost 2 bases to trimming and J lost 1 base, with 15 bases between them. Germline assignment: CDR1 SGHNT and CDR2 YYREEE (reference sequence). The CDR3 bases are TGTGCCAGCAGCTTCAACCCTGGGGGGCCCCAAGAGACCCAGTACTTC. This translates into CASSFNPGGPQETQYF.

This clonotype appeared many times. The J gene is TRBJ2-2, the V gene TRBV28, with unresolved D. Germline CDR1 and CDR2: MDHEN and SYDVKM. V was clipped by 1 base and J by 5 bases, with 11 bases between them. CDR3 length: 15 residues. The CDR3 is CASSLSLRWTGELFF. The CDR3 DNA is TGTGCCAGCAGTTTATCCCTCCGATGGACCGGGGAGCTGTTTTTT.

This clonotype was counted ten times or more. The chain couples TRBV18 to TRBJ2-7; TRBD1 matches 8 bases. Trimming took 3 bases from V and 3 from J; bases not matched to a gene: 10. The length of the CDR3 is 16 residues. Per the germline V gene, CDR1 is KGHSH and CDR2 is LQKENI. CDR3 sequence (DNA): TGTGCCAGCTCACCCGGACAGGGAATCCTCGGCTACGAGCAGTACTTC. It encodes CASSPGQGILGYEQYF.